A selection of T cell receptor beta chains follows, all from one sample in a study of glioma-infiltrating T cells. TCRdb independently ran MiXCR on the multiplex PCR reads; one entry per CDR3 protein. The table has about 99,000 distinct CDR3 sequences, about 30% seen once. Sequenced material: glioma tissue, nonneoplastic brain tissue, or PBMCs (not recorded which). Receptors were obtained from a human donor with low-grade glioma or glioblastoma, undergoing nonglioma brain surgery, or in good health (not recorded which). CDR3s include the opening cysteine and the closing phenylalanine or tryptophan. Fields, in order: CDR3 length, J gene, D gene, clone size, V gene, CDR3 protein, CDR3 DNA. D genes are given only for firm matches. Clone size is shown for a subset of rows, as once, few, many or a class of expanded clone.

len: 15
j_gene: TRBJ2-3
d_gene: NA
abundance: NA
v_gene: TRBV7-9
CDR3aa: CASSLVLGATDTQYF
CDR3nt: TGTGCCAGCAGCTTAGTACTGGGGGCAACAGATACGCAGTATTTT

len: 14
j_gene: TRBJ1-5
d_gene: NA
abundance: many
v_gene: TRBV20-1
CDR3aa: CSAQGIGYNQPQHF
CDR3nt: TGCAGTGCACAGGGTATAGGGTATAATCAGCCCCAGCATTTT

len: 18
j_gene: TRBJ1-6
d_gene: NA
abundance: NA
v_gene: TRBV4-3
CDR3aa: CVSIQDEFAGFYNSPLHF
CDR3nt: TGCGTTAGCATCCAAGATGAGTTTGCAGGGTTCTACAATTCACCCCTCCACTTT

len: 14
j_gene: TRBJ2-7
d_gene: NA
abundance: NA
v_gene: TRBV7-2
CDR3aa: CARSKRQGRDEQYF
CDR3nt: TGTGCCAGAAGCAAGAGACAGGGGAGGGACGAGCAGTACTTC

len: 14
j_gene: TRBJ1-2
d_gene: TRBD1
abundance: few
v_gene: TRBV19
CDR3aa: CASRTAGTVYGYTF
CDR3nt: TGTGCCAGTCGTACAGCCGGGACAGTCTATGGCTACACCTTC

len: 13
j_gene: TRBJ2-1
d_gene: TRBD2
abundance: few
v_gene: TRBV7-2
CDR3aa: CASSLVGSGGQFF
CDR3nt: TGTGCCAGCAGCTTAGTCGGTAGCGGGGGTCAGTTCTTC

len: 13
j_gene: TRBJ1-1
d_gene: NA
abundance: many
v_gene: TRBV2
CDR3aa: CASRAMSNTEAFF
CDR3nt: TGTGCCAGCAGGGCTATGTCGAACACTGAAGCTTTCTTT

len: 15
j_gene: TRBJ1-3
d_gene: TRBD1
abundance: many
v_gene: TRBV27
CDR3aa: CARPGQGKRGNTIYF
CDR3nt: TGTGCCAGGCCGGGACAGGGAAAAAGAGGAAACACCATATATTTT

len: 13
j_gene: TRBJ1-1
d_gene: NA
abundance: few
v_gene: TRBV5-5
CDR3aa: CASRSLMNTEAFF
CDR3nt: TGTGCCAGCAGATCCTTGATGAACACTGAAGCTTTCTTT

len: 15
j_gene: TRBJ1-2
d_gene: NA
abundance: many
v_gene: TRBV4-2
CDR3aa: CASSQVLDSNYGYTF
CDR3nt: TGTGCCAGCAGCCAAGTACTGGACAGCAACTATGGCTACACCTTC

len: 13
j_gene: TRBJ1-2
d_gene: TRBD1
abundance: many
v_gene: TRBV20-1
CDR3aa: CSARIRTGHGYTF
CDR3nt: TGCAGTGCTAGAATCAGGACAGGGCATGGCTACACCTTC

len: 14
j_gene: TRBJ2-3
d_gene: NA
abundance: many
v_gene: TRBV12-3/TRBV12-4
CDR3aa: CASSSRATSGTQYF
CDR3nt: TGTGCCAGCAGCTCACGAGCCACTAGTGGTACGCAGTATTTT